This is a list of T cell receptor beta chains from one sample in a study of T cell responses to AZD1222 COVID-19 vaccine. TCRdb keeps only in-frame clones here, not all; method: immunoSEQ multiplex PCR. This table holds around 150,000 clones, approximately 92% found once. The specimen was peripheral blood, collected on day 0 of AZD1222 vaccination. The receptors come from an adult in good health. CDR3s include the opening cysteine and the closing phenylalanine or tryptophan. The order of the fields is D gene, J gene, V gene, clone size, CDR3 DNA, CDR3 protein. D genes are given only for firm matches. Clone size is not always given. Where it is, it says once, few, many or a class for expanded clones.

. | TRBJ1-2 | TRBV6-5 | . | TGTGCCAGCAGTTACTCAGGGGCTGCTGGCTACACCTTC | CASSYSGAAGYTF
. | TRBJ2-1 | TRBV18 | . | TGTGCCAGCTCACCACCGGGACAAAGAGTCTACAATGAGCAGTTCTTC | CASSPPGQRVYNEQFF
TRBD1 | TRBJ1-2 | TRBV9 | . | TGTGCCAGCAGCCGGACGGACTCAGGGGGCGCGGTGCATGGCTACACCTTC | CASSRTDSGGAVHGYTF
TRBD1 | TRBJ1-1 | TRBV27 | . | TGTGCCAGCAGTCCCGGGACAGCAAACACTGAAGCTTTCTTT | CASSPGTANTEAFF
TRBD1 | TRBJ1-1 | TRBV2 | few | TGTGCCAGCAGTGCCGACAGGGCGACTTTCTTT | CASSADRATFF
. | TRBJ2-1 | TRBV4-1 | . | TGCGCCAGCAGCCAAGATGAGTCGGCTCGGCAGTTCTTC | CASSQDESARQFF
TRBD2 | TRBJ2-1 | TRBV3-1/TRBV3-2 | . | TGTGCCAGCAGCCAACCCGGGGAACCTAGCGGGAGTCCCTACAATGAGCAGTTCTTC | CASSQPGEPSGSPYNEQFF
. | TRBJ2-7 | TRBV3-1/TRBV3-2 | . | TGTGCCAGCAGCCAAGATGACATAGCCTACGAGCAGTACTTC | CASSQDDIAYEQYF
. | TRBJ1-5 | TRBV12-3/TRBV12-4 | . | TGTGCCAGCAGGGCCGGACAACAGCAGCCCCAGCATTTT | CASRAGQQQPQHF
. | TRBJ1-1 | TRBV11-3 | once | TGTGCCAGCAGCTTGACAGCCATCGGCACTGAAGCTTTCTTT | CASSLTAIGTEAFF
TRBD2 | TRBJ2-1 | TRBV11-2 | . | TGTGCCAGCAGCTTAGAACTAGCGGGTTACAATGAGCAGTTCTTC | CASSLELAGYNEQFF
. | TRBJ2-6 | TRBV27 | . | TGTGCCAGCAGTTTATCCCCCGACTTCTTCTCTGGGGCCAACGTCCTGACTTTC | CASSLSPDFFSGANVLTF
TRBD1 | TRBJ1-6 | TRBV5-1 | . | TGCGCCAGCAGCATCGGGACAGCTTCCACTTCACCCCTCCACTTT | CASSIGTASTSPLHF
TRBD1 | TRBJ1-2 | TRBV28 | . | TGTGCCAGCAGTCCAGGGGGCTCTGGTGGCTACACCTTC | CASSPGGSGGYTF
. | TRBJ1-4 | TRBV19 | few | TGTGCCAGTAGTATGGGCAGGGAGGAAAAACTGTTTTTT | CASSMGREEKLFF
TRBD1 | TRBJ2-2 | TRBV5-1 | . | TGCGCCAGCAGCCTTACCGGGACAGGGGGCTCCGGGGAGCTGTTTTTT | CASSLTGTGGSGELFF
TRBD2 | TRBJ2-7 | TRBV5-4 | . | TGTGCCAGCAGCCCTGGCGGTGGCGGGGGGGTGAGGGAGCAGTACTTC | CASSPGGGGGVREQYF